The entry that follows covers one TCR beta chain sequence. This specimen comes from a study of blood T cells in healthy people across ages. A J-beta primer mix and a sample-barcoded 5' primer were used in a second PCR of roughly 7 to 12 cycles. Each CDR3 protein is one row after TCRdb ran MiXCR on the 5' RACE reads. This sample carries about 970,000 distinct CDR3 sequences, just over 50% of them seen once, and the ten largest clones take 20% to 25%. V lost 6 bases, J lost 4 bases, and 10 bases stayed unmatched. Germline V gene lookup returns CDR1 MGHRA and CDR2 YSYEKL. The CDR3 has 15 amino acids. The receptor comes from a woman aged 60-75 years in good health. The sequencing input was blood. This chain links TRBV4-1 with TRBJ2-7; 9 bases map to TRBD1. CDR3 loop: CASRHSGQGRYEQYF. CDR3 DNA: TGCGCCAGCAGACACTCGGGACAGGGTCGGTACGAGCAGTACTTC.